The 5 T cell receptor beta chains below all came from one sample that was sequenced in a study of radiotherapy plus CTLA-4 blockade in lung cancer. Sequencing used immunoSEQ multiplex PCR; TCRdb keeps in-frame clones, though not all of them. The table lists 75,000 to 100,000 clones, approximately 78% of them singletons. This material consisted of peripheral blood, taken from a patient treated with radiotherapy plus ipilimumab. The receptors were gathered from a human donor with non-small cell lung cancer who had a partial response to radiotherapy plus ipilimumab.

The chain recombines TRBV10-2 with TRBJ2-2; 9 bases align to TRBD1. Per the germline V gene, CDR1 is WSHSY and CDR2 is SAAADI. J lost 5 bases, V lost 11 bases, and 9 bases had no gene match. There are 14 residues in the CDR3. In DNA form, the CDR3 reads TGCGCCGGGGGGAGGACAGGGGTAACCGGGGAGCTGTTTTTT. Its translation is CAGGRTGVTGELFF.

This clone was found a few times. This chain uses TRBV30 with TRBJ2-1; 8 bases align to TRBD1. Germline trimming cut 3 bases from V and 0 bases from J; bases unmatched to any gene: 7. This CDR3 is 16 amino acids long. Germline CDR1 is GTSNPN and CDR2 is SVGIG (reference sequence). The CDR3 region is CAWRVIGTGSYNEQFF. CDR3 coding DNA: TGTGCCTGGAGAGTAATAGGGACAGGCTCCTACAATGAGCAGTTCTTC.

V usage is TRBV7-3 and J usage is TRBJ2-3; 7 bases fit TRBD2. Trimming at V came to 5 bases and at J to 0 bases, leaving 5 bases not matched to a gene. There are 15 residues in the CDR3. Germline V CDR1 and CDR2: SGHTA, FQGTGA. CDR3 loop: CASSPGGGSTDTQYF. CDR3 coding DNA: TGTGCCAGCAGCCCCGGGGGAGGGAGCACAGATACGCAGTATTTT.

The chain couples TRBV30 to TRBJ2-2, with TRBD1 matching over 11 bases. Germline trimming cut 8 bases from V and 4 bases from J; bases unmatched to any gene: 3. The CDR3 totals 13 residues. Germline CDR1 is GTSNPN and CDR2 is SVGIG (reference sequence). The CDR3 region is CAGQGASTGELFF. In DNA, the CDR3 is TGTGCCGGACAGGGGGCTAGCACCGGGGAGCTGTTTTTT.

The V and J genes are TRBV11-1 and TRBJ1-1, with no clear D. The V gene's germline CDR1 is SGHAT and CDR2 FQDESV (reference sequence). The CDR3 contains 13 residues. Trimming pared 5 bases from V and 5 bases from J, leaving 12 bases between. DNA for the CDR3: TGTGCCAGCAGCCCCCAGTCGGGGACTGAAGCTTTCTTT. This encodes CASSPQSGTEAFF. Variable domain in full (rest from reference TRBV11-1 and TRBJ1-1): EAEVAQSPRYKITEKSQAVAFWCDPISGHATLYWYRQILGQGPELLVQFQDESVVDDSQLPKDRFSAERLKGVDSTLKIQPAELGDSAMYLCASSPQSGTEAFFGQGTRLTVV.